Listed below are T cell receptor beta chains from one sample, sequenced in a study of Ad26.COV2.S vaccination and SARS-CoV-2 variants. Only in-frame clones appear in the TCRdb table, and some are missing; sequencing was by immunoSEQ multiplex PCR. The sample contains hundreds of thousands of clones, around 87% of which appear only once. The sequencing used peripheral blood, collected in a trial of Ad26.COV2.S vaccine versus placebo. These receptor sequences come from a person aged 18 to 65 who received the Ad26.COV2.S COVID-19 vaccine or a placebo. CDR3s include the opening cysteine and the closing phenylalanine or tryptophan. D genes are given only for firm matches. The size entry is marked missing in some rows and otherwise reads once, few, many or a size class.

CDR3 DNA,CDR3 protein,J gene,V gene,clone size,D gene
TGTGCCAGCTCATCCACAGGGGCCCACTATGGCTACACCTTC,CASSSTGAHYGYTF,TRBJ1-2,TRBV18,.,TRBD1
TGTGCCAGCAGCTTAGGGGTCAGGGAATGGCAACCCCAGCATTTT,CASSLGVREWQPQHF,TRBJ1-5,TRBV7-2,.,.
TGTGCCAGTAGTTCCGGACAGTCCTATAATTCACCCCTCCACTTT,CASSSGQSYNSPLHF,TRBJ1-6,TRBV19,.,.
TGTGCCAGCTCACCACTCCGGACAGGGTCCGGAGAGACCCAGTACTTC,CASSPLRTGSGETQYF,TRBJ2-5,TRBV18,once,TRBD1
TGTGCCAGTAAGCGTAGGTCCGGCGACACTGAAGCTTTCTTT,CASKRRSGDTEAFF,TRBJ1-1,TRBV19,.,.
TGCGCCAGCAGCTTGATCTGGGGCGGGAGGGCCGACGAGCAGTACTTC,CASSLIWGGRADEQYF,TRBJ2-7,TRBV5-1,.,TRBD2
TGTGCCAGCAGCTTGGTCCTAACCGCGGGAGGGATGAATACGCAGTATTTT,CASSLVLTAGGMNTQYF,TRBJ2-3,TRBV5-5,.,TRBD2
TGTGCCAGCTCACCCGGGACAGGGGGGATTCTGAACCAGTACTTC,CASSPGTGGILNQYF,TRBJ2-5,TRBV18,.,TRBD1
TGTGCCAGCAGCTTGGGACAGCAAGAGACCCAGTACTTC,CASSLGQQETQYF,TRBJ2-5,TRBV7-3,.,TRBD1
TGCGCCAGCAGCTTGGTATTCGGGGAGTTTAATACCGGGGAGCTGTTTTTT,CASSLVFGEFNTGELFF,TRBJ2-2,TRBV5-1,.,.
TGTGCCAGCAGCTTAGGGACGGCGAATGAAGCTTTCTTT,CASSLGTANEAFF,TRBJ1-1,TRBV7-8,once,.
TGTGCCAGCAGCCATTCGGCGAACACAGATACGCAGTATTTT,CASSHSANTDTQYF,TRBJ2-3,TRBV3-1/TRBV3-2,.,.
TGCGCCAGCAGTGAGTCGACGCATGTAGGGAGAGGGGCCAAAAACATTCAGTACTTC,CASSESTHVGRGAKNIQYF,TRBJ2-4,TRBV10-2,.,.
TGTGCCAGCAGCCCTCAACCGTCTAGCACAGATACGCAGTATTTT,CASSPQPSSTDTQYF,TRBJ2-3,TRBV7-2,.,.
TGTGCCAGCAGTTGGAGGGTGTCGGCGGGGGTCCCCTACGAGCAGTACTTC,CASSWRVSAGVPYEQYF,TRBJ2-7,TRBV27,.,TRBD2
TGTGCCAGCTCACCACTTGAGCTTCGTGGGGGATATGGCTACACCTTC,CASSPLELRGGYGYTF,TRBJ1-2,TRBV18,.,.
TGTGCCAGCAGCGTAATAGCGGGAGGGCCCATATCCTACAATGAGCAGTTCTTC,CASSVIAGGPISYNEQFF,TRBJ2-1,TRBV9,.,TRBD2
TGTGCCAGCAGTTCCACAGGGAAAGAGGGCTACACCTTC,CASSSTGKEGYTF,TRBJ1-2,TRBV6-2/TRBV6-3,.,.
TGTGCCAGCAGCTTACTGTCGAGCGGGGCTTACAATGAGCAGTTCTTC,CASSLLSSGAYNEQFF,TRBJ2-1,TRBV7-6,.,TRBD2
TGTGCCAGCAGTGTGAATCAGCCCCAGCATTTT,CASSVNQPQHF,TRBJ1-5,TRBV28,.,.
TGTGCCAGCAGTTTAAGAGGGGGCACGACACCCCTCCACTTT,CASSLRGGTTPLHF,TRBJ1-6,TRBV27,.,TRBD1
TGTGCCAGCAGCCCACAGGGAAGTGACGGGGAGACCCAGTACTTC,CASSPQGSDGETQYF,TRBJ2-5,TRBV7-3,.,.
TGTGCCAGCAGCCTTCATCGGGGAGCTGAAGCTTTCTTT,CASSLHRGAEAFF,TRBJ1-1,TRBV3-1/TRBV3-2,.,.
TGTGCCAGTAGTATAGAACGAAGCAGGGAGGAAAAACTGTTTTTT,CASSIERSREEKLFF,TRBJ1-4,TRBV19,.,.
TGTGCCAGCAGTGACCCAAGCTATGGCTACACCTTC,CASSDPSYGYTF,TRBJ1-2,TRBV6-2/TRBV6-3,.,.
TGTGCCAGCAGCCCCTCGGGGAGGGAACAAGAGACCCAGTACTTC,CASSPSGREQETQYF,TRBJ2-5,TRBV7-9,once,TRBD2
TGCGCCAGCAGCTTGGCCGACAGGGGAAAATACACTGAAGCTTTCTTT,CASSLADRGKYTEAFF,TRBJ1-1,TRBV5-1,.,TRBD1
TGTGCCAGTAGTATTGTTGAGGCGGGTAATGAAAAACTGTTTTTT,CASSIVEAGNEKLFF,TRBJ1-4,TRBV19,.,.
TGTGCCAGCAGCCAAGTCTCAGGGGGGTACACTGAAGCTTTCTTT,CASSQVSGGYTEAFF,TRBJ1-1,TRBV3-1/TRBV3-2,.,TRBD1
TGTGCCAGCTCACCACCGTCCGGGAGCTTCTCCTACGAGCAGTACTTC,CASSPPSGSFSYEQYF,TRBJ2-7,TRBV18,.,.
TGTGCCAGCAGCCCGACAGGGGGGATCACTGAAGCTTTCTTT,CASSPTGGITEAFF,TRBJ1-1,TRBV3-1/TRBV3-2,.,TRBD1
TGTGCCTGGAGTAGTCGGAGCTATAATTCACCCCTCCACTTT,CAWSSRSYNSPLHF,TRBJ1-6,TRBV30,few,.
TGCGCCAGCAGCTTGTGGCTAGCGGATGAACTTGGGGAGACCCAGTACTTC,CASSLWLADELGETQYF,TRBJ2-5,TRBV5-1,.,TRBD2
TGTGCCAGCAGTTTATTTTCAAGCGCTAACTATGGCTACACCTTC,CASSLFSSANYGYTF,TRBJ1-2,TRBV27,.,.
TGTGCCAGCAGCCAAGGGGAGGGTTTGATTCCCGGGTTGGAGACCCAGTACTTC,CASSQGEGLIPGLETQYF,TRBJ2-5,TRBV4-2,.,TRBD2
TGCGCCAGCAGCTTGGCCGGTTCAGTATTGAACACTGAAGCTTTCTTT,CASSLAGSVLNTEAFF,TRBJ1-1,TRBV5-1,.,.
TGTGCCATAGGTTCCTATCAGTCAGAGACCCAGTACTTC,CAIGSYQSETQYF,TRBJ2-5,TRBV10-3,.,.
TGTGCCAGCAGCCTGGGTAATGAGAACACTGAAGCTTTCTTT,CASSLGNENTEAFF,TRBJ1-1,TRBV5-4,.,.
TGTGCCAGCACAGTGGGCTCCTACAATGAGCAGTTCTTC,CASTVGSYNEQFF,TRBJ2-1,TRBV2,.,.
TGTGCCAGCAGTTACTCGGAGAACATGAACACTGAAGCTTTCTTT,CASSYSENMNTEAFF,TRBJ1-1,TRBV6-5,once,.
TGCGCCAGCAGTGACCTCCTTCCCACCGGGGAGCTGTTTTTT,CASSDLLPTGELFF,TRBJ2-2,TRBV10-2,.,.
TGTGCCTGGACCCCGAGGCTGGGGGATTCACCCCTCCACTTT,CAWTPRLGDSPLHF,TRBJ1-6,TRBV30,.,.
TGTGCCAGCAGCCCCGGGGAAGGGTTCGACTATGGCTACACCTTC,CASSPGEGFDYGYTF,TRBJ1-2,TRBV3-1/TRBV3-2,.,.
TGTGCCAGCAGCTTAGGTGCCGGGAACACTGAAGCTTTCTTT,CASSLGAGNTEAFF,TRBJ1-1,TRBV11-2,.,.
TGTGCCAGCAGCTTAAAGAGTGGCAAGAATGAGCAGTTCTTC,CASSLKSGKNEQFF,TRBJ2-1,TRBV7-2,.,.
TGTGCCTGGAGCCGGGGACTAGCGGGGGACTTCACCGGGGAGCTGTTTTTT,CAWSRGLAGDFTGELFF,TRBJ2-2,TRBV30,.,TRBD2
TGTGCCAGCTCACCACAGGACCCCGGGAGGCAGTACTTC,CASSPQDPGRQYF,TRBJ2-7,TRBV18,.,.
TGTGCCAGCAGTTTCAGGGGAACAGGCACCGGGGAGCTGTTTTTT,CASSFRGTGTGELFF,TRBJ2-2,TRBV6-5,.,.
TGTGCCAGCAGTTACCCGTACGCAGGGGGAGACAAACTTCAGTACTTC,CASSYPYAGGDKLQYF,TRBJ2-4,TRBV6-2/TRBV6-3,.,TRBD1
TGCGCCAGCAGCCCTCAGCCCGGGACCGGCGGGGATACGCAGTATTTT,CASSPQPGTGGDTQYF,TRBJ2-3,TRBV5-1,once,.
TGTGCCAGCAAAACCCTTGGGACAGAGAACTATGGCTACACCTTC,CASKTLGTENYGYTF,TRBJ1-2,TRBV6-5,.,TRBD1
TGCGCCAGCAGCCGTCAGGGGGGCGATTCGGGCTACACCTTC,CASSRQGGDSGYTF,TRBJ1-2,TRBV5-1,.,TRBD1
TGTGCCACCAGTGATCACACAGGGAACACCGGGGAGCTGTTTTTT,CATSDHTGNTGELFF,TRBJ2-2,TRBV24-1,.,.
TGTGCCAGCAGTTTCGCAGCGGGGGGATCCTACGAGCAGTACTTC,CASSFAAGGSYEQYF,TRBJ2-7,TRBV27,.,TRBD2
TGTGCCACCAGTAAGACAGGGGCGAGGAACACTGAAGCTTTCTTT,CATSKTGARNTEAFF,TRBJ1-1,TRBV15,.,TRBD1
TGTGCCAGCTCACCCACAGTCTCCGACACTGAAGCTTTCTTT,CASSPTVSDTEAFF,TRBJ1-1,TRBV18,.,.
TGCGCCAGCAGCCAAGAACTACAGGGACGGTATGAGCAGTTCTTC,CASSQELQGRYEQFF,TRBJ2-1,TRBV4-3,.,.
TGTGCCAGCAGTTACGGTAGCGGGGGGATTTCCTACAATGAGCAGTTCTTC,CASSYGSGGISYNEQFF,TRBJ2-1,TRBV6-2/TRBV6-3,.,TRBD2